This entry describes one T cell receptor (beta chain). Its antigen is not known. The repertoire was sequenced with immunoSEQ multiplex PCR; TCRdb's copy has only in-frame clones and lacks some. The table has about 2.2 million clones, 93% seen once. Positively selected for CCR7, the CD45RO-negative cells used as naive CD8 cells excluded terminally differentiated effector memory CD45RA+ cells. This sample is drawn from a study of shared clonotypes between healthy human individuals. About the research overall: Each donor's CD4 naive and CD4 memory cells filled three plates apiece, CD8 naive two, and CD8 memory one.

Study-level points and caveats: Larger estimated richness was generally recorded for naive subsets relative to memory subsets.

The specimen sequenced was naive CD8+ T cells from PBMCs. The sequence came from a man aged 18-30 years in good health. Some clones in this sample may be carry-over from other donors' samples.

The CDR3 here is CASSSPRAGVLQYF. The CDR3, as DNA: TGTGCCAGCAGCTCCCCACGAGCGGGAGTCTTGCAGTATTTT. The chain uses TRBV11-2 and TRBJ2-3, with 8 bases identical to TRBD2. V lost 4 bases and J lost 11; bases outside the gene matches: 11. Germline CDR1 is SGHAT and CDR2 is FQNNGV. The CDR3 totals 14 residues.